A selection of T cell receptor beta chains follows, all from one sample in a study of shared clonotypes between healthy human individuals. The method was immunoSEQ multiplex PCR; TCRdb's version includes in-frame clones alone and lacks a portion of them. This table holds some 2,100,000 clones, 93% found once. The sequenced material came from naive CD8+ T cells from PBMCs. The receptors originated from a man younger than 30 in good health. Some clones in this sample may be carry-over from other donors' samples. Each CDR3 is given with its conserved first and last residue. D genes are given only for firm matches. Expanded clones get a size class; other rows say once, few or many, or leave the size out.

j_call d_call v_call clone_size cdr3_aa cdr3_nt
TRBJ1-2 TRBD1 TRBV29-1 NA CSVEVRQGRTF TGCAGCGTTGAGGTCAGACAGGGGAGGACCTTC
TRBJ2-2 NA TRBV16 NA CASSQSPDTGELFF TGTGCCAGCAGCCAATCCCCTGACACCGGGGAGCTGTTTTTT
TRBJ2-5 NA TRBV6-5 NA CASSSPREGEETQYF TGTGCCAGCAGTAGCCCCAGGGAGGGGGAGGAGACCCAGTACTTC
TRBJ2-7 NA TRBV9 NA CASSEGEGWPYEQYF TGTGCCAGCAGCGAGGGGGAGGGTTGGCCCTACGAGCAGTACTTC
TRBJ1-5 TRBD1 TRBV19 NA CASSDRDRVDQPQHF TGTGCCAGTAGTGACCGGGACAGGGTCGATCAGCCCCAGCATTTT
TRBJ2-7 NA TRBV28 NA CASSHSGRNEQYF TGTGCCAGCAGTCACTCTGGGAGGAACGAGCAGTACTTC
TRBJ2-7 TRBD1 TRBV29-1 NA CSVEVSDRGYEQYF TGCAGCGTTGAAGTAAGTGACAGGGGCTACGAGCAGTACTTC
TRBJ2-1 NA TRBV7-7 NA CASSISGAAKNEQFF TGTGCCAGCAGCATTAGCGGAGCAGCGAAGAATGAGCAGTTCTTC
TRBJ2-7 NA TRBV5-1 NA CASSSESSPLYEQYF TGCGCCAGCAGCTCGGAATCTAGTCCCCTCTACGAGCAGTACTTC
TRBJ1-1 NA TRBV19 NA CASRTGPNTEAFF TGTGCCAGTAGGACAGGCCCGAACACTGAAGCTTTCTTT
TRBJ1-2 NA TRBV7-6 NA CASSRGQGADGYTF TGTGCCAGCAGTCGGGGGCAAGGGGCAGATGGCTACACCTTC
TRBJ1-5 TRBD1 TRBV27 NA CASSPTGPLQPQHF TGTGCCAGCAGTCCGACAGGGCCCCTTCAGCCCCAGCATTTT
TRBJ2-2 NA TRBV7-9 NA CASSLSLTGELFF TGTGCCAGCAGCTTAAGTTTAACCGGGGAGCTGTTTTTT
TRBJ1-3 NA TRBV29-1 NA CSVVGSFGNTIYF TGCAGCGTTGTCGGATCGTTTGGAAACACCATATATTTT
TRBJ1-2 NA TRBV2 NA CASRPSSGTNYGYTF TGTGCCAGCAGGCCCAGCTCCGGAACTAACTATGGCTACACCTTC
TRBJ2-7 TRBD2 TRBV11-2 NA CASSLGLAGGRYEQYF TGTGCCAGCAGCTTGGGGCTAGCGGGAGGGCGGTACGAGCAGTACTTC
TRBJ2-2 TRBD1 TRBV18 NA CASSSSYRGGMDTGELFF TGTGCCAGCTCATCATCTTACAGGGGTGGTATGGACACCGGGGAGCTGTTTTTT
TRBJ2-3 TRBD1 TRBV6-1 NA CASSVSRDRVTDTQYF TGTGCCAGCAGTGTCTCCCGGGACAGGGTAACAGATACGCAGTATTTT
TRBJ1-1 NA TRBV27 NA CASSPLLSGTEAFF TGTGCCAGCAGCCCCTTATTGTCAGGCACTGAAGCTTTCTTT
TRBJ2-7 NA TRBV15 once CATSSVGPSGEQYF TGTGCCACCAGCAGTGTAGGGCCCTCGGGGGAGCAGTACTTC
TRBJ1-1 TRBD1 TRBV4-3 NA CASSQDPRGGSAEAFF TGCGCCAGCAGCCAAGATCCGCGAGGGGGCAGCGCTGAAGCTTTCTTT
TRBJ2-7 TRBD1 TRBV7-2 NA CASSLTGTAFEQYF TGTGCCAGCAGCTTGACCGGGACAGCATTCGAGCAGTACTTC
TRBJ1-2 TRBD1 TRBV30 NA CAWSGDPGQSFGITF TGTGCCTGGAGTGGGGATCCGGGACAGTCCTTCGGAATAACCTTC
TRBJ1-1 NA TRBV27 NA CASSLSIGKRTEAFF TGTGCCAGCAGTTTATCGATCGGGAAGAGAACAGAAGCTTTCTTT
TRBJ1-5 TRBD1 TRBV7-2 NA CASSPGQSSNQPQHF TGTGCCAGCAGCCCGGGACAGAGTAGCAATCAGCCCCAGCATTTT
TRBJ1-1 TRBD1 TRBV28 NA CATRRGQGANTEAFF TGTGCCACTAGGCGGGGACAGGGGGCGAACACTGAAGCTTTCTTT
TRBJ2-1 TRBD1 TRBV7-9 NA CASSSGTGGTYNEQFF TGTGCCAGCAGCTCGGGGACAGGGGGCACCTACAATGAGCAGTTCTTC
TRBJ1-1 NA TRBV30 few CAWALGRLNTEAFF TGTGCCTGGGCTCTGGGCAGGCTGAACACTGAAGCTTTCTTT
TRBJ2-7 NA TRBV27 NA CASSLHRGGPAYEQYF TGTGCCAGCAGTCTGCACCGTGGCGGGCCGGCCTACGAGCAGTACTTC
TRBJ2-7 TRBD1 TRBV4-3 NA CASSQSPSGQGFHEQYF TGCGCCAGCAGCCAATCGCCCTCTGGACAGGGGTTCCACGAGCAGTACTTC
TRBJ1-3 NA TRBV27 NA CASSSDGGLRNTIYF TGTGCCAGCAGTTCGGACGGTGGCCTCAGAAACACCATATATTTT
TRBJ2-1 TRBD2 TRBV7-8 NA CASSLLRRTSGTDEQFF TGTGCCAGCAGCTTACTGCGAAGGACTAGCGGGACAGATGAGCAGTTCTTC
TRBJ2-7 TRBD2 TRBV19 NA CASRGLAGALQYF TGTGCCAGTAGGGGACTAGCGGGAGCACTGCAGTACTTC
TRBJ2-7 NA TRBV27 NA CASSLSYYHEQYF TGTGCCAGCAGTTTATCCTATTACCACGAGCAGTACTTC
TRBJ2-5 TRBD2 TRBV4-3 NA CASSQGGLAGGETQYF TGCGCCAGCAGCCAAGGAGGGCTAGCGGGAGGTGAGACCCAGTACTTC
TRBJ2-6 NA TRBV4-3 NA CASSQDRQLRSGANVLTF TGCGCCAGCAGCCAAGATCGGCAGTTACGCTCTGGGGCCAACGTCCTGACTTTC
TRBJ1-5 NA TRBV9 NA CASSATSNQPQHF TGTGCCAGCAGCGCAACTAGCAATCAGCCCCAGCATTTT
TRBJ2-7 TRBD2 TRBV10-3 NA CAIKSPSGPYEQYF TGTGCCATCAAAAGCCCTAGCGGACCCTACGAGCAGTACTTC
TRBJ2-7 TRBD2 TRBV27 NA CASSGLAGPREQYF TGTGCCAGCAGTGGACTAGCGGGGCCACGCGAGCAGTACTTC
TRBJ2-3 NA TRBV7-9 NA CASSPGRHRADTQYF TGTGCCAGCAGCCCTGGCAGGCATCGGGCAGATACGCAGTATTTT
TRBJ2-1 NA TRBV27 NA CASRGAGSYNEQFF TGTGCCAGTAGAGGGGCGGGATCCTACAATGAGCAGTTCTTC
TRBJ2-5 TRBD2 TRBV4-1 NA CASSQEGGGRGVETQYF TGCGCCAGCAGCCAAGAGGGCGGCGGGAGAGGGGTAGAGACCCAGTACTTC
TRBJ1-2 TRBD1 TRBV28 NA CASSFQGAFGYTF TGTGCCAGCAGTTTCCAGGGGGCGTTTGGCTACACCTTC
TRBJ2-6 NA TRBV4-2 NA CASSPPGGGAGANVLTF TGTGCCAGCAGCCCCCCCGGTGGTGGAGCTGGGGCCAACGTCCTGACTTTC
TRBJ2-6 NA TRBV18 once CASSPREGDSLSGANVLTF TGTGCCAGCTCACCACGCGAGGGCGACTCCCTCTCTGGGGCCAACGTCCTGACTTTC
TRBJ1-4 NA TRBV6-1 once CASKPGAADNEKLFF TGTGCCAGCAAACCCGGGGCAGCCGATAATGAAAAACTGTTTTTT
TRBJ1-4 NA TRBV28 once CASSLVQLGSATNEKLFF TGTGCCAGCAGTTTAGTACAGCTTGGCTCTGCAACTAATGAAAAACTGTTTTTT
TRBJ2-2 NA TRBV9 NA CASSITGTSTGELFF TGTGCCAGCAGCATTACAGGGACGAGCACCGGGGAGCTGTTTTTT
TRBJ1-5 NA TRBV9 NA CASSVNSNQPQHF TGTGCCAGCTCCGTCAATAGCAATCAGCCCCAGCATTTT
TRBJ2-4 NA TRBV4-2 NA CASSLGSIQYF TGTGCCAGCTCATTAGGGAGCATTCAGTACTTC
TRBJ2-7 NA TRBV4-1 once CASSQAGVGYEQYF TGCGCCAGCAGCCAAGCGGGAGTAGGTTACGAGCAGTACTTC
TRBJ1-2 NA TRBV30 NA CACMSGSEHGYGYTF TGTGCCTGCATGAGTGGCAGCGAGCATGGCTATGGCTACACCTTC
TRBJ2-3 NA TRBV27 NA CASSESPWGSGTDTQYF TGTGCCAGCAGTGAATCTCCATGGGGCTCGGGCACAGATACGCAGTATTTT
TRBJ2-7 NA TRBV28 once CASSPNPRLASYEQYF TGTGCCAGCAGTCCAAACCCCCGGCTAGCCTCCTACGAGCAGTACTTC